The sequence of this T cell receptor (beta chain) was determined in a study of cytomegalovirus exposure and HLA in healthy donors. About the study: Caucasian-associated ancestry cluster membership applied to about four fifths of about 370 genotyped donors.

Germline CDR1 MGHRA, CDR2 YSYEKL. The CDR3 extends over 16 amino acids. Both 60 Vbeta primers and 13 Jbeta primers went into the PCR. Profiling relied on immunoSEQ multiplex PCR, and the TCRdb table lists in-frame clones only, not all of them. The profile shows around 100,000 clones, roughly four fifths of them singletons. This clone showed up just once. The antigen remains unidentified. At one end the junction does not follow the germline gene, possibly because of a read error. Broader study findings: In a later analysis, around 18,000 TCR beta sequences were associated with HLA alleles at 0.05 false discovery rate. Across donors, presence/absence analyses took sequencing depth to be roughly uniform. Earlier findings revealed that most TCR beta V segments proved productive either about 87% or about 30% of the time.

This TCR was sampled from a young man in good health and CMV-seropositive. Material for sequencing was PBMCs. This chain uses TRBV4-1 with TRBJ1-1; D is perhaps TRBD1 (5 bases). The CDR3 is CTSSQDWRGSGTEAFF. CDR3 coding DNA: TGCACCAGCAGCCAAGATTGGAGGGGAAGCGGGACTGAAGCTTTCTTT.